The 2 T cell receptor beta chains given below trace back to one sample, sequenced in a study of shared clonotypes between healthy human individuals. Assay used: immunoSEQ multiplex PCR; TCRdb lists only in-frame clones, some missing. The data show approximately 2.5 million clones, roughly 93% seen once. The specimen was naive CD4+ T cells from PBMCs. Subset denoted: CD45RA+ positively selected. The source is a man younger than 35 in good health. Some clones in this sample may be carry-over from other donors' samples.

Of note for this clone: Other DNA sequences in the same sample also yield this CDR3. The J gene is TRBJ2-7, the V gene TRBV5-4; 12 nucleotides agree with TRBD1. The CDR3 spans 14 residues. Germline lookup yields CDR1 SGHNT and CDR2 YYREEE (reference sequence). V was pared by 0 bases and J by 6 bases, with 1 base of the junction left unmatched. The CDR3 is CASSLGDRGLEQYF. CDR3 nucleotide sequence: TGTGCCAGCAGCTTGGGGGACAGGGGGCTCGAGCAGTACTTC.

The rearrangement links TRBV5-4 to TRBJ2-7; 8 bases fit TRBD1. Germline CDR1 reads SGHNT; CDR2 reads YYREEE (reference sequence). CDR3 length: 14 amino acids. V was clipped by 4 bases and J by 6 bases; unmatched bases: 9. This chain's CDR3 is CASSGLGQGGEQYF. CDR3 DNA: TGTGCCAGCAGCGGCCTTGGACAGGGTGGCGAGCAGTACTTC.